This TCR beta chain was recorded in a study of cytomegalovirus exposure and HLA in healthy donors. Researchers ran the PCR with 60 Vbeta and 13 Jbeta primers. Only in-frame clones appear in the TCRdb table, and some are missing; sequencing was by immunoSEQ multiplex PCR. The sample holds 90,000 or so clones, about four fifths seen once. Sequences were obtained from PBMCs. This clonotype originated in a woman aged 40 to 50 in good health and CMV-seronegative.

The CDR3 here is CASREGTSGRSDTQYF. In DNA, the CDR3 is TGCGCCAGCAGAGAAGGGACTAGCGGGAGGTCAGATACGCAGTATTTT. The chain carries TRBV5-1 and TRBJ2-3; 15 bases fit TRBD2. V shed 5 bases and J 4 bases; nucleotides not matched to a gene: 5. This CDR3 has 16 amino acids. CDR1 and CDR2 (germline): SGHRS, YFSETQ.